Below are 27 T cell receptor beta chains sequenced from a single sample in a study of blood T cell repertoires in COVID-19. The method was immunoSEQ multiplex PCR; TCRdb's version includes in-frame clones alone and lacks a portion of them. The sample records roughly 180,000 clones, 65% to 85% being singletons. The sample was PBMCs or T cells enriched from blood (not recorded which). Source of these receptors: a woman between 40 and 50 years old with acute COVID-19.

CDR3: CASSFMAPGYGYTF. CDR3 bases: TGTGCCAGCAGCTTTATGGCCCCGGGTTATGGCTACACCTTC. This rearrangement joins TRBV7-9 to TRBJ1-2; D is unclear. CDR3 length: 14 residues. CDR1 and CDR2 from the germline V gene are SEHNR and FQNEAQ (reference sequence). V was cut by 3 bases and J by 5 bases, with 13 bases left in between.

This CDR3 is CASSSGRGPGDEQFF. CDR3 coding DNA: TGTGCCAGCAGCTCCGGAAGGGGGCCTGGTGATGAGCAGTTCTTC. The chain combines TRBV5-8 with TRBJ2-1, with TRBD1 matching over 7 bases. V dropped 3 bases and J dropped 8; count of bases not matched to a gene: 11. Per germline, CDR1 SGHTS and CDR2 YDEGEE. The CDR3 is 15 residues long.

The CDR3 is CASSGAGTDFYGYTF. CDR3 DNA sequence: TGTGCCAGCAGCGGGGCCGGGACAGACTTCTATGGCTACACCTTC. This sequence joins TRBV13 and TRBJ1-2, with 7 positions matching TRBD1. The germline V gene encodes CDR1 PRHDT and CDR2 FYEKMQ (reference sequence). Trimming cost V 5 bases and J 4 bases; bases outside gene matches: 10. This CDR3 has 15 amino acids.

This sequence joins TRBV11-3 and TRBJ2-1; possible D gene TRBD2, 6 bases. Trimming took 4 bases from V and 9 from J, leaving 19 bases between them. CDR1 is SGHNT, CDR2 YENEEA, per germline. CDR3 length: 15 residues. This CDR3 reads CASSSGERRGGEQFF. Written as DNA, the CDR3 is TGTGCCAGCAGCTCGGGAGAACGTCGTGGGGGTGAGCAGTTCTTC.

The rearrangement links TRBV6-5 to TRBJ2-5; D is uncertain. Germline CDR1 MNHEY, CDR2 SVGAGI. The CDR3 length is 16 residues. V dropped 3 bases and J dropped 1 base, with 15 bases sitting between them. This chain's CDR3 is CASSYRLAMVQETQYF. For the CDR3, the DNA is TGTGCCAGCAGTTATCGGTTAGCCATGGTCCAAGAGACCCAGTACTTC.

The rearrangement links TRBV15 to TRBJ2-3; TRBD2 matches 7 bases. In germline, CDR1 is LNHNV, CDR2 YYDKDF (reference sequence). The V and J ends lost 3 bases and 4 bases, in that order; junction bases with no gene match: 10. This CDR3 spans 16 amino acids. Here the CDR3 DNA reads TGTGCCACCAGCAGGGGTAGGGTTGCGGGGGCAGATACGCAGTATTTT. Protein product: CATSRGRVAGADTQYF.

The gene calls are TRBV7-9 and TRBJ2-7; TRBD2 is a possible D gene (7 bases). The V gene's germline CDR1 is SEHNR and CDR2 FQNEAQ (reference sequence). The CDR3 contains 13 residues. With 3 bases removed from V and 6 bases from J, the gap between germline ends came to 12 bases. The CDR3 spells CASSLGGGGEQYF. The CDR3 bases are TGTGCCAGCAGCTTGGGGGGAGGGGGCGAGCAGTACTTC.

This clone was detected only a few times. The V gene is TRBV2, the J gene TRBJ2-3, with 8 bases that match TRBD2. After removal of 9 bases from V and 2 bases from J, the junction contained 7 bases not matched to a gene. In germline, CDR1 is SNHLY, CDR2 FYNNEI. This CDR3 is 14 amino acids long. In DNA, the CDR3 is TGTGCCAGTAGCGGGGAAGGATCCACAGATACGCAGTATTTT. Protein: CASSGEGSTDTQYF.

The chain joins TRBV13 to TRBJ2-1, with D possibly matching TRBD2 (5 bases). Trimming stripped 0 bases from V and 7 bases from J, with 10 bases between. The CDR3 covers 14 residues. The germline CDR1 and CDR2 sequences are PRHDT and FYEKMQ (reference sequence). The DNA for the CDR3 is TGTGCCAGCAGCTTAGGGGCTAGCAGGAATGAGCAGTTCTTC. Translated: CASSLGASRNEQFF.

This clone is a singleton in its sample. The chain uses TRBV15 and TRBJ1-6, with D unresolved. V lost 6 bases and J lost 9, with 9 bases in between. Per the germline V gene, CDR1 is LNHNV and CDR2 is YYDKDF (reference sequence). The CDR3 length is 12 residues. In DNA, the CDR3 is TGTGCCACCAGATATGGGAGTTCACCCCTCCACTTT. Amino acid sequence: CATRYGSSPLHF.

The CDR3 region has the DNA TGTGCCAGCAGTGAAGGAAGTTGGCAGGGGGGCGAGCAGTACGTC. The encoded protein is CASSEGSWQGGEQYV. The V gene is TRBV6-1, the J gene TRBJ2-7, with D maybe TRBD1 (7 bases). Germline V gives CDR1 MNHNS, CDR2 SASEGT. The CDR3 contains 15 residues. Trimming took off 1 base at V and 6 bases at J, with 16 bases between the two ends.

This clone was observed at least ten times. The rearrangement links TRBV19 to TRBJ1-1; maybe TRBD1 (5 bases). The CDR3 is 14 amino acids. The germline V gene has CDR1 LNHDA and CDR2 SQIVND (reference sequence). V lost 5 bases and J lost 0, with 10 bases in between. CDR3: CASSLGLMNTEAFF. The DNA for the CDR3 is TGTGCCAGTAGTTTGGGACTCATGAACACTGAAGCTTTCTTT.

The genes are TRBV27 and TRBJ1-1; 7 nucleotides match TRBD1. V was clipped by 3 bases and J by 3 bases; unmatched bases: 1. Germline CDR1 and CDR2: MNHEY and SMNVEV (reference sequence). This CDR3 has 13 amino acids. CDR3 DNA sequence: TGTGCCAGCAGTTTGAGGGGGCACACTGAAGCTTTCTTT. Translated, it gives CASSLRGHTEAFF.

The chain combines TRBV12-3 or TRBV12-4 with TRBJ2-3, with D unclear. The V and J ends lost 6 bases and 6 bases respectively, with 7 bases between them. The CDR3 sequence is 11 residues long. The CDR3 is CASSLQDTQYF. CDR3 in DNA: TGTGCCAGCAGCCTGCAGGATACGCAGTATTTT.

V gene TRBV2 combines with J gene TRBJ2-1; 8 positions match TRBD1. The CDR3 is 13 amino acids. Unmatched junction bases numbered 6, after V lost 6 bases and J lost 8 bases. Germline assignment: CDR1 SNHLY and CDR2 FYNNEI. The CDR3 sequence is CASSRTGWDEQFF. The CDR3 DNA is TGTGCCAGCAGCCGGACAGGGTGGGATGAGCAGTTCTTC.

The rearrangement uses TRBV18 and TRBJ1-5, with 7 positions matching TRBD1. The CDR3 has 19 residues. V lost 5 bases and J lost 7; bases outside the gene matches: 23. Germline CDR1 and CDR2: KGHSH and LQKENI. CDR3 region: CASSIKGVSGTVAGQPQHF. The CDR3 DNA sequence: TGTGCCAGCTCAATAAAGGGCGTTTCTGGGACAGTGGCGGGGCAGCCCCAGCATTTT.

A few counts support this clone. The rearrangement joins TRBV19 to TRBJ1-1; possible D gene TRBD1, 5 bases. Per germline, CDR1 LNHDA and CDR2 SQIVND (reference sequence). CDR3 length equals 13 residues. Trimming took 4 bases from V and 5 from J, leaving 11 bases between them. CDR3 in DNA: TGTGCCAGTAGTAGTCAGGGAGGTACTGAAGCTTTCTTT. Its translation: CASSSQGGTEAFF.

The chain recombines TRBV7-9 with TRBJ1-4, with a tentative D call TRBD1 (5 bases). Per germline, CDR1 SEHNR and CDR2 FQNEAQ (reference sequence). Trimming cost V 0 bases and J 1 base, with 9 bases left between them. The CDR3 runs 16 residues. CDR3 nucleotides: TGTGCCAGCAGCTTAGCGAGGGGAGGAACTAATGAAAAACTGTTTTTT. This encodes CASSLARGGTNEKLFF.

The CDR3 sequence: CASSSSAENIQYF. CDR3 DNA sequence: TGTGCCAGCAGCTCTTCTGCGGAAAACATTCAGTACTTC. This chain links TRBV5-4 with TRBJ2-4; unclear D gene. Trimming shortened V by 3 bases and J by 5 bases, and 9 bases separated the two germline ends. This CDR3 spans 13 amino acids. Germline CDR1 SGHNT, CDR2 YYREEE (reference sequence). Full variable domain (outside the CDR3, taken from reference TRBV5-4 and TRBJ2-4): ETGVTQSPTHLIKTRGQQVTLRCSSQSGHNTVSWYQQALGQGPQFIFQYYREEENGRGNFPPRFSGLQFPNYSSELNVNALELDDSALYLCASSSSAENIQYFGAGTRLSVL.

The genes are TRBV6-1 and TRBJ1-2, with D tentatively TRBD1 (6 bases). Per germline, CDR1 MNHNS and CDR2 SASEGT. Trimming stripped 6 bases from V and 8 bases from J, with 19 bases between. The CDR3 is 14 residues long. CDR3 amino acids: CASSQGSGSGGYTF. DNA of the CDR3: TGTGCCAGCAGCCAGGGGTCCGGGTCGGGCGGCTACACCTTC.

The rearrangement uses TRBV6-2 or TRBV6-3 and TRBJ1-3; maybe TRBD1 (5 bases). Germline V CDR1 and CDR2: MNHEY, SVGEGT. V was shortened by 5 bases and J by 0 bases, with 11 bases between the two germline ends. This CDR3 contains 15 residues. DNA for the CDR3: TGTGCCAGCAGTCCCGGACAACTCTCTGGAAACACCATATATTTT. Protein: CASSPGQLSGNTIYF.

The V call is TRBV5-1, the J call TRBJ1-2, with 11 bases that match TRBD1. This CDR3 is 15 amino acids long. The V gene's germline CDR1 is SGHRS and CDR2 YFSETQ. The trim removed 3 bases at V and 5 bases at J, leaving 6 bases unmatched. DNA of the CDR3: TGCGCCAGCAGCTCGCGGGACAGGGGGAATTATGGCTACACCTTC. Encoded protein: CASSSRDRGNYGYTF.

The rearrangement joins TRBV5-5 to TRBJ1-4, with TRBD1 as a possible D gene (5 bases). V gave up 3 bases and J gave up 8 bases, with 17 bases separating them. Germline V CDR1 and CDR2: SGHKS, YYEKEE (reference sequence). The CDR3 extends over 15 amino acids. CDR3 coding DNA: TGTGCCAGCAGCTCTCAGGGACTCAGGGAGGAAAAACTGTTTTTT. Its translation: CASSSQGLREEKLFF.

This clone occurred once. CDR3 sequence: CSVEYGVGEGPRNEQFF. CDR3 bases: TGCAGCGTTGAGTACGGAGTGGGGGAGGGCCCGCGCAATGAGCAGTTCTTC. V usage is TRBV29-1 and J usage is TRBJ2-1; 7 positions agree with TRBD2. Germline CDR1 and CDR2: SQVTM and ANQGSEA. The V gene end was trimmed by 3 bases and the J gene end by 6 bases; junction bases not matched to a gene: 17. The CDR3 runs 17 residues.

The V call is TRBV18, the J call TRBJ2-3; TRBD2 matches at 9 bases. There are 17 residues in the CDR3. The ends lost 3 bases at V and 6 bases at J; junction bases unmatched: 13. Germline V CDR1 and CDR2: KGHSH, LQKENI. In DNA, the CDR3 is TGTGCCAGCTCACCCAACAGCGTATATAGCGGGAGTGATACGCAGTATTTT. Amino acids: CASSPNSVYSGSDTQYF.

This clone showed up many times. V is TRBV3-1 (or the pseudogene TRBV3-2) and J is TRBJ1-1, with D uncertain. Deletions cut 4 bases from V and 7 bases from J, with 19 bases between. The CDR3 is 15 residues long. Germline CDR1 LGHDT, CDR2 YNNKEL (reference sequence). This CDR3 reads CASSLGGKASGEAFF. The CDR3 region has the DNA TGTGCCAGCAGCCTCGGAGGAAAGGCTAGCGGTGAAGCTTTCTTT.

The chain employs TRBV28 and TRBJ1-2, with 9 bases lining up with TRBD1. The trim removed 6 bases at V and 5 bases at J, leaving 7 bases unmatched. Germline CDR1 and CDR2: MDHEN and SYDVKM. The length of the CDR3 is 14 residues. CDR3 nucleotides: TGTGCCAGCAGCCTCACCGGGACAGGGTATGGCTACACCTTC. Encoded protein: CASSLTGTGYGYTF.